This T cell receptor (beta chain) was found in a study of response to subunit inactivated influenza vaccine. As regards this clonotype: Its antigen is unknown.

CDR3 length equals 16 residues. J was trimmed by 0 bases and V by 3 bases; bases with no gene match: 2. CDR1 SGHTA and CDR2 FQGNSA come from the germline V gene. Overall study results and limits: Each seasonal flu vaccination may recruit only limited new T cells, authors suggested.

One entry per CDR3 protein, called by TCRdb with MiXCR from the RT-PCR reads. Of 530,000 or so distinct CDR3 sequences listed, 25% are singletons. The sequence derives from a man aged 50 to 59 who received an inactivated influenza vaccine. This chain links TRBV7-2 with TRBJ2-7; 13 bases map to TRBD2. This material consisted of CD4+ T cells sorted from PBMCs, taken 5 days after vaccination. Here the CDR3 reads CASSLTSGGFSYEQYF. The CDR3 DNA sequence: TGTGCCAGCAGCTTGACTAGCGGGGGGTTCTCCTACGAGCAGTACTTC.